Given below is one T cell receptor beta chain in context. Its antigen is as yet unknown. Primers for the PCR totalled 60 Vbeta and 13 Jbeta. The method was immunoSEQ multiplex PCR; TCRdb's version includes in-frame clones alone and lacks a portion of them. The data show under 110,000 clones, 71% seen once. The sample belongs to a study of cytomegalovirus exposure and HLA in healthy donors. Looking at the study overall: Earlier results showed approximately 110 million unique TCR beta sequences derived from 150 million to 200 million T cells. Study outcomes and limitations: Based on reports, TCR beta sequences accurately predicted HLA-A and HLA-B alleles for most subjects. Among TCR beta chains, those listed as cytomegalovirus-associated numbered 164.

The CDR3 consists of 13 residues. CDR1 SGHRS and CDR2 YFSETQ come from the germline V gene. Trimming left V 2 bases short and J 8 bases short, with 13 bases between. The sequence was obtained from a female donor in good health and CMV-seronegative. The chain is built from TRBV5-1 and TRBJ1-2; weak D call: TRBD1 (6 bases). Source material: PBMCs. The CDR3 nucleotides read TGCGCCAGCAGCTTACAGGGCCCGCGGGGCTACACCTTC. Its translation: CASSLQGPRGYTF.